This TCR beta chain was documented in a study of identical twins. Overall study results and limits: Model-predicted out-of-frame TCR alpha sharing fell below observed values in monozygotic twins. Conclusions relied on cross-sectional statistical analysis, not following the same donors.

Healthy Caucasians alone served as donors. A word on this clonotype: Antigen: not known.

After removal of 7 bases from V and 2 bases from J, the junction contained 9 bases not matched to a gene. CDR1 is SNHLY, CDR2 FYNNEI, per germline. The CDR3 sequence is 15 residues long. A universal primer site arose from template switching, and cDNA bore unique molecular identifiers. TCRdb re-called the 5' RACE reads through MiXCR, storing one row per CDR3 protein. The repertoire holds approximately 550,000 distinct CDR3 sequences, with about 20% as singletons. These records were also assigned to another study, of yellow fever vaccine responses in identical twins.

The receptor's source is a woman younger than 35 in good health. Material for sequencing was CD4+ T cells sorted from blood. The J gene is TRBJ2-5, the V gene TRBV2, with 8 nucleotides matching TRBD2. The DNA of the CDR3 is TGTGCCAGCAACGGCGGACTAGCAGGACAAGAGACCCAGTACTTC. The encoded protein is CASNGGLAGQETQYF.